Following are 16 T cell receptor beta chains from one sample sequenced in a study of identical twins. TCRdb itself ran the 5' RACE reads through MiXCR, one entry per CDR3 protein. The sample has 690,000 or so distinct CDR3 sequences, more than 6.5% seen once. This same sample was also taken into another study, of yellow fever vaccine responses in identical twins.

Sequenced input: PBMCs. Source of these receptors: a woman aged 18-35 years in good health.

The rearrangement joins TRBV18 to TRBJ2-7; D remains unclear. The CDR3 runs to 13 residues. Germline V gives CDR1 KGHSH, CDR2 LQKENI. Trimming took off 1 base at V and 5 bases at J, with 9 bases between the two ends. The chain's CDR3 is CASSPLPSHEQYF. The CDR3 DNA reads TGTGCCAGCTCACCACTCCCGTCCCACGAGCAGTACTTC.

This clonotype was observed a handful of times. V and J are TRBV7-2 and TRBJ2-2, with 12 bases matching TRBD1. The CDR3 has 16 residues. CDR1 and CDR2 (germline): SGHTA, FQGNSA. With 5 bases clipped from V and 3 bases from J, the junction kept 4 bases outside the gene matches. This CDR3 reads CASSVRDRGHTGELFF. For the CDR3, the DNA is TGTGCCAGCAGCGTCCGGGACAGGGGGCACACCGGGGAGCTGTTTTTT.

This clonotype was seen only a few times. The chain links TRBV10-3 to TRBJ1-2; D gene unclear. CDR3 length: 12 amino acids. Germline V lookup: CDR1 ENHRY, CDR2 SYGVKD. With 2 bases removed from V and 3 bases from J, the gap between germline ends came to 4 bases. The DNA of the CDR3 is TGTGCCATCAGTGAGATAGACTATGGCTACACCTTC. The encoded protein is CAISEIDYGYTF.

There are a few counts of this clonotype. The chain combines TRBV12-3 or TRBV12-4 with TRBJ2-3; D ambiguous. Trimming stripped 3 bases from V and 1 base from J, with 8 bases between. The CDR3 loop spans 14 amino acids. The CDR3 DNA is TGTGCCAGCAGTTTTTCGGATCGCACAGATACGCAGTATTTT. It is translated as CASSFSDRTDTQYF.

The V and J genes are TRBV10-3 and TRBJ2-2; D gene unclear. Looked up from germline, CDR1 is ENHRY and CDR2 is SYGVKD. Deletions cut 4 bases from V and 2 bases from J, with 11 bases between. The CDR3 contains 15 residues. CDR3 amino acids: CAISGGGINTGELFF. CDR3 DNA: TGTGCCATCAGTGGTGGCGGTATAAACACCGGGGAGCTGTTTTTT.

J is TRBJ2-2 and V is TRBV20-1; 10 bases are a match to TRBD2. CDR1 and CDR2 from the germline V gene are DFQATT and SNEGSKA (reference sequence). The CDR3 has 16 residues. V was pared by 2 bases and J by 3 bases, with 6 bases of the junction left unmatched. CDR3 in DNA: TGCAGTGCTAGAAATCTAGCGGGAGCGTACACCGGGGAGCTGTTTTTT. Its translation: CSARNLAGAYTGELFF.

This clonotype was found many times. J is TRBJ1-1 and V is TRBV5-1, with D possibly being TRBD1 (5 bases). CDR3 length equals 14 residues. Germline CDR1 is SGHRS and CDR2 is YFSETQ. Between the trimmed V and J ends, which lost 2 bases and 6 bases, there was a span of 14 bases. The CDR3 DNA follows: TGCGCCAGCAGCTTCCTTCAGGGTGCTGCTGAAGCTTTCTTT. Translating it yields CASSFLQGAAEAFF.

This chain uses TRBV7-3 with TRBJ1-6; 8 bases match TRBD1. CDR1 and CDR2 (germline): SGHTA, FQGTGA. This CDR3 comprises 16 residues. V dropped 0 bases and J dropped 5; count of bases not matched to a gene: 3. DNA of the CDR3: TGTGCCAGCAGCTTAACGGGCAGGGGGCATAATTCACCCCTCCACTTT. Translating it yields CASSLTGRGHNSPLHF.

This clonotype appeared many times. The V gene is TRBV20-1, the J gene TRBJ2-7, with 8 bases fitting TRBD1. After removal of 0 bases from V and 2 bases from J, the junction contained 6 bases not matched to a gene. The CDR3 has 15 residues. Germline CDR1 and CDR2: DFQATT and SNEGSKA (reference sequence). CDR3 loop: CSARDMRQGTYEQYF. In DNA, the CDR3 is TGCAGTGCTAGAGATATGAGACAGGGGACCTACGAGCAGTACTTC.

There are a few counts of this clonotype. CDR3 nucleotide sequence: TGTGCCAGCTCCCCGGACAGGAGCTACAATGAGCAGTTCTTC. It codes for CASSPDRSYNEQFF. V and J are TRBV18 and TRBJ2-1; 7 bases fit TRBD1. Germline CDR1 KGHSH, CDR2 LQKENI. The CDR3 runs 14 residues. Trimming cost V 6 bases and J 3 bases; bases outside gene matches: 5.

Only a few counts were recorded for this clonotype. V gene TRBV28 combines with J gene TRBJ2-7; D remains unclear. The germline V and J ends were trimmed by 5 bases and 2 bases, with 16 bases remaining between them. This CDR3 has 15 amino acids. The germline CDR1 and CDR2 sequences are MDHEN and SYDVKM. The CDR3 region has the DNA TGTGCCAGCAGTGAAAATAGCAAGGGAACCTACGAGCAGTACTTC. The encoded protein is CASSENSKGTYEQYF.

This clonotype turned up a few times. CDR3 protein: CAIGGGLETSDYQETQYF. The CDR3 nucleotides are TGTGCCATCGGTGGGGGGCTGGAGACTAGCGATTACCAAGAGACCCAGTACTTC. This chain connects TRBV10-3 to TRBJ2-5; TRBD2 matches at 8 bases. CDR1 and CDR2 from the germline V gene are ENHRY and SYGVKD. V shed 8 bases, J shed 0 bases, and the junction held 17 bases outside the gene matches. This CDR3 region has 18 residues.

A few counts support this clonotype. This chain joins TRBV3-1 and TRBJ1-6; D remains ambiguous. With 1 base removed from V and 4 bases from J, the gap between germline ends came to 11 bases. Germline-derived CDR1 and CDR2 are LGHDT and YNNKEL (reference sequence). CDR3 length: 16 residues. The CDR3 nucleotides read TGTGCCAGCAGCCAAGCTACAGCCGCGTATAATTCACCCCTCCACTTT. This sequence encodes CASSQATAAYNSPLHF.

This clonotype was observed a handful of times. The rearrangement joins TRBV7-2 to TRBJ2-7, with 10 nucleotides matching TRBD1. In germline, CDR1 is SGHTA, CDR2 FQGNSA. V lost 3 bases, J lost 5 bases, and 10 bases stayed unmatched. The CDR3 has 16 residues. The CDR3 DNA reads as TGTGCCAGCAGCTTGACAGGGGGCCTAACTGGACACGAGCAGTACTTC. Translating it yields CASSLTGGLTGHEQYF. The complete variable domain, with remaining parts taken from reference TRBV7-2 and TRBJ2-7, reads GAGVSQSPSNKVTEKGKDVELRCDPISGHTALYWYRQSLGQGLEFLIYFQGNSAPDKSGLPSDRFSAERTGGSVSTLTIQRTQQEDSAVYLCASSLTGGLTGHEQYFGPGTRLTVT.

The chain couples TRBV6-2 or TRBV6-3 to TRBJ2-7; weak D call: TRBD2 (6 bases). The CDR3 sequence is 16 residues long. V lost 6 bases and J 2 bases, leaving 20 bases between the germline ends. Germline CDR1 is MNHEY and CDR2 is SVGEGT. Here the CDR3 reads CASREILVGGAYEQYF. The CDR3 coding sequence is TGTGCCAGCAGAGAAATTTTGGTGGGAGGTGCCTACGAGCAGTACTTC.

V gene TRBV25-1 combines with J gene TRBJ2-4; 7 bases are shared with TRBD1. The CDR3 is made up of 15 amino acids. V lost 8 bases and J lost 1; bases outside the gene matches: 8. CDR1 is MGHDK and CDR2 is SYGVNS in the germline V gene. DNA for the CDR3: TGTGCCAGCCAGGGGGAAATGAGCGCCAAAAACATTCAGTACTTC. Translating it yields CASQGEMSAKNIQYF. Full variable domain (rest looked up from reference TRBV25-1 and TRBJ2-4): EADIYQTPRYLVIGTGKKITLECSQTMGHDKMYWYQQDPGMELHLIHYSYGVNSTEKGDLSSESTVSRIRTEHFPLTLESARPSHTSQYLCASQGEMSAKNIQYFGAGTRLSVL.